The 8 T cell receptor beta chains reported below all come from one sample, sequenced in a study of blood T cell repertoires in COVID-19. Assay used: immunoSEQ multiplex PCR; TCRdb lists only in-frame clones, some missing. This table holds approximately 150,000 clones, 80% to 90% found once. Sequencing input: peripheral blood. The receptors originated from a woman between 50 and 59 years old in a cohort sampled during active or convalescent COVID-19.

The chain's CDR3 is CASSLKQGSYEQYF. CDR3 bases: TGTGCCAGCAGTTTAAAACAGGGCTCCTACGAGCAGTACTTC. V and J are TRBV28 and TRBJ2-7, with D possibly TRBD1 on 6 matching bases. Germline CDR1 is MDHEN and CDR2 is SYDVKM. The length of the CDR3 is 14 residues. V shed 2 bases and J shed 0 bases, with 8 bases lying between them.

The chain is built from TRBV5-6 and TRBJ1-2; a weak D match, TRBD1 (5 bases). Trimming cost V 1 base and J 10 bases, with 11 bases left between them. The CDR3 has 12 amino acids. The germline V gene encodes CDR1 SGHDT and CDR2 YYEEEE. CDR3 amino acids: CASSLYRWDYTF. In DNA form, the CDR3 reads TGTGCCAGCAGCTTGTACAGGTGGGACTACACCTTC. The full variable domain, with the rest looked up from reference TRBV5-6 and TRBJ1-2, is DAGVTQSPTHLIKTRGQQVTLRCSPKSGHDTVSWYQQALGQGPQFIFQYYEEEERQRGNFPDRFSGHQFPNYSSELNVNALLLGDSALYLCASSLYRWDYTFGSGTRLTVV.

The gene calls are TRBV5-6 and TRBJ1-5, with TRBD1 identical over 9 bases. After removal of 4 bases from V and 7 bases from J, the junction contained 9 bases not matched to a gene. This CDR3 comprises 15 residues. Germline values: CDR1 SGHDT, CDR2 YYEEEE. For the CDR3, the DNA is TGTGCCAGCAGCACGGGACAGGGCGCCGGACAGCCCCAGCATTTT. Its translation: CASSTGQGAGQPQHF.

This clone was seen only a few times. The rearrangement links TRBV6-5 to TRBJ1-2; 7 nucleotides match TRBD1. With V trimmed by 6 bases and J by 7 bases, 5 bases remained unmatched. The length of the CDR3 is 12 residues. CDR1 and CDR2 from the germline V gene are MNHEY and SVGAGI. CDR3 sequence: CASSRTGGGYTF. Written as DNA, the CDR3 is TGTGCCAGCAGCCGGACAGGAGGTGGCTACACCTTC.

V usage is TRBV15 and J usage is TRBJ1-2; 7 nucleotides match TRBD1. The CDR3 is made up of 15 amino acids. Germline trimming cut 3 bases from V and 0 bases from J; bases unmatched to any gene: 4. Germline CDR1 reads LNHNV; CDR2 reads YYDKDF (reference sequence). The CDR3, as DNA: TGTGCCACCAGCAGGGATGGGACAGCTAACTATGGCTACACCTTC. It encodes CATSRDGTANYGYTF.

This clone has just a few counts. CDR3 coding DNA: TGTGCCAGCAGCTCCTCAGGGGTCCGGACTTACGAGCAGTACTTC. Translation gives CASSSSGVRTYEQYF. The genes are TRBV11-2 and TRBJ2-7; tentative D call: TRBD1 (6 bases). CDR3 size: 15 residues. Trimming took 4 bases from V and 4 from J, leaving 17 bases between them. The V gene's germline CDR1 is SGHAT and CDR2 FQNNGV.

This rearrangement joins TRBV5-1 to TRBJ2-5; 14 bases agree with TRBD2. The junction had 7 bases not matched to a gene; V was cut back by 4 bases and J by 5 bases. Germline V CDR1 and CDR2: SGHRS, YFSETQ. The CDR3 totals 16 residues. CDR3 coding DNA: TGCGCCAGCAGCCCCTTGACTAGCGGGGGGGCTGAGACCCAGTACTTC. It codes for CASSPLTSGGAETQYF.

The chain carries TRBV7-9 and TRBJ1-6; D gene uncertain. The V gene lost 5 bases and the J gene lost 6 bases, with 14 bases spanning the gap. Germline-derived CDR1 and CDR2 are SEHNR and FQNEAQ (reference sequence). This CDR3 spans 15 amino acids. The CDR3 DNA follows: TGTGCCAGCAGCCTAGGTATTGAGGGTAATTCACCCCTCCACTTT. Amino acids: CASSLGIEGNSPLHF.